This T cell receptor beta chain comes out of a study of Ad26.COV2.S vaccination and SARS-CoV-2 variants. Study as a whole: Intramuscular Ad26.COV2.S doses were given once or twice, 56 days apart.

Regarding treatment: around 19 received Ad26.COV2.S at low or high dose, single or two shots; several received placebo; per-sample allocation not given. Material that was analyzed had been drawn on day 63 after the first vaccine or placebo injection. V gave up 2 bases and J gave up 10 bases; unmatched junction bases: 6. This CDR3 region has 15 residues. The germline V gene has CDR1 KGHDR and CDR2 SFDVKD. Assay used: immunoSEQ multiplex PCR; TCRdb lists only in-frame clones, some missing. Among over 400,000 clones listed, about 91% were seen once. This TCR came from a person between 18 and 65 years old who received the Ad26.COV2.S COVID-19 vaccine or a placebo. This chain joins TRBV24-1 and TRBJ2-1, with TRBD2 matching 11 bases. The source was peripheral blood, collected in a trial of Ad26.COV2.S vaccine versus placebo. This chain's CDR3 is CATSDWGLAGGEQFF. The CDR3 coding sequence is TGTGCCACCAGTGATTGGGGCCTAGCGGGAGGAGAGCAGTTCTTC.